At least ten counts were recorded for the clone carrying this TCR beta chain. The DNA ends 3 residues before the CDR3 does, and the rest of the CDR3 is filled in from the germline J gene. This sample was taken from a study of T cell clonality in common variable immunodeficiency. Deletions cut 1 base from V and 0 bases from J, with 8 bases between. CDR1 is DFQATT, CDR2 SNEGSKA, per germline (reference sequence). This CDR3 region has 14 residues. Generated by immunoSEQ multiplex PCR, the TCRdb table keeps only in-frame clones and is missing some. The table lists under 30,000 clones, with no singletons. The chain employs TRBV20-1 and TRBJ2-3; D ambiguous. The source material was peripheral blood mononuclear cells. The receptor's source is a person aged 18 to 75 in good health. This CDR3 reads CSARGAASTDTQYF. The sequenced part of the CDR3 DNA is TGCAGTGCTAGAGGTGCGGCCAGCACAGATACG.